The T cell receptor (beta chain) described here comes from a study of shared clonotypes between healthy human individuals. Study at large: Each donor had three CD4 naive, three CD4 memory, two CD8 naive and one CD8 memory plate.

Study-wide results and caveats: Larger estimated richness was generally seen in naive subsets than in memory subsets. Shared across a few donors were 4% to 5% of the naive CD4 clonotypes.

CDR3 length: 15 amino acids. The ends were cut back, 5 bases at V and 5 bases at J, with 15 bases in the middle. The germline V gene has CDR1 SEHNR and CDR2 FQNEAQ (reference sequence). Positive CCR7 selection of CD45RO-negative cells yielded the naive CD8 cells, and terminally differentiated effector memory CD45RA+ cells were excluded. Only Caucasian adults living in Nashville, Tennessee made up the donor group. Repertoires were generated with immunoSEQ multiplex PCR, while TCRdb's copy carries only in-frame clones and drops some. The profile covers approximately 2,000,000 clones, with over 85% appearing a single time and under 2% taken by the ten largest. On this clone: The antigen is not known.

The specimen was naive CD8+ T cells from PBMCs. The gene calls are TRBV7-9 and TRBJ1-4; D is unresolved. The source of this sequence is a man between 18 and 29 years old in good health. Some clones in this sample may be carry-over from other donors' samples. CDR3 sequence reads: CASSPSPFPNEKLFF. CDR3 nucleotides: TGTGCCAGCAGCCCAAGCCCATTCCCAAATGAAAAACTGTTTTTT.